This T cell receptor beta chain was profiled in a study of T cells in Graves' hyperthyroidism and ophthalmopathy. Study results and limitations: Most clonotypes that expanded in the thyroid above 0.001 also showed up in blood.

Template material for amplifying TCR beta CDR3 regions consisted of RNA transcripts. Initially, a first-round RT-PCR of the TCR CDR3 employed the HTBI primer set. A single record per CDR3 protein comes from TCRdb applying MiXCR to the multiplex PCR reads. Here the sample spans hundreds of thousands of distinct CDR3 sequences, roughly a third being singletons. Inclusive of both ends, the CDR3 amounts to 18 amino acids. Germline V CDR1 and CDR2: SGHTA, FQGNSA. Worth noting for this clonotype: The antigen remains undetermined. Because the CDR3's place on the DNA is in doubt, the DNA is left out and the CDR3 is given as listed by TCRdb.

This chain joins TRBV7-2 and TRBJ2-7. The TCR originated in a woman aged 35 to 49 with Graves' hyperthyroidism. The sequenced sample consisted of blood. CDR3 residues: CASSFYICSATPFYEQYF.